This paragraph covers one T cell receptor beta chain sequence. This specimen belongs to a study of blood T cell repertoires in COVID-19. This CDR3 has 12 amino acids. Germline V gene data show CDR1 as LNHDA and CDR2 as SQIVND (reference sequence). Trimming cost V 6 bases and J 12 bases; bases outside gene matches: 8. Generated by immunoSEQ multiplex PCR, the TCRdb table keeps only in-frame clones and is missing some. The top ten hold approximately 0.9% of the sample, which has about 260,000 clones, about nine tenths seen once. The sequencing input was PBMCs or T cells enriched from blood (not recorded which). The sequence came from a man between 50 and 59 years old who had been exposed to COVID-19. The V call is TRBV19, the J call TRBJ1-5, with 7 bases identical to TRBD1. The CDR3 sequence: CASRGQDLGQHF. For the CDR3, the DNA is TGTGCCAGTAGAGGACAGGACCTAGGCCAGCATTTT.